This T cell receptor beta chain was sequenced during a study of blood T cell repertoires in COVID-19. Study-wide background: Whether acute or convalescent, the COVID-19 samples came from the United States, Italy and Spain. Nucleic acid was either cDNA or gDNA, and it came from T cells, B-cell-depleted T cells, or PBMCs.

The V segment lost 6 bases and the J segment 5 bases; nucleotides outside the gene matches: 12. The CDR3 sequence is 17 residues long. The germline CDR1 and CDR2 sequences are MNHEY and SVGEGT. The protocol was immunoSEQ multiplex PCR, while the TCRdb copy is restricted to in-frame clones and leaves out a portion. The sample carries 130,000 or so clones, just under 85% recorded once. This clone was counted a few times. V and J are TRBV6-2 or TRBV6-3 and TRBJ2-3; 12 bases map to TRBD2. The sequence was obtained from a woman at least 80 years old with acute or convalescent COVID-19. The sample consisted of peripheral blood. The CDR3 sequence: CASSPGLAGSPRDTQYF. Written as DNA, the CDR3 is TGTGCCAGCAGCCCCGGACTAGCGGGGTCGCCGCGAGATACGCAGTATTTT.